This entry lists 15 T cell receptor beta chains sequenced from one sample in a study of shared clonotypes between healthy human individuals. CD45RO-negative CD8 cells positively selected for CCR7 made up the naive population, which excluded terminally differentiated effector memory CD45RA+ cells. Assay used: immunoSEQ multiplex PCR; TCRdb lists only in-frame clones, some missing. The repertoire holds fewer than 800,000 clones, about 91% seen once, with roughly 22% in the top ten. Sequencing was performed on naive CD8+ T cells sorted from blood. These receptor sequences come from a man between 25 and 39 years old in good health.

This clone occurred once. Other DNA sequences within the sample encode an identical CDR3. The chain links TRBV30 to TRBJ2-1; D not certain. This CDR3 spans 12 amino acids. Germline loops: CDR1 GTSNPN, CDR2 SVGIG (reference sequence). Trimming stripped 1 base from V and 1 base from J, with 2 bases between. The CDR3 sequence is CAWSASYNEQFF. CDR3 in DNA: TGTGCCTGGAGTGCGTCCTACAATGAGCAGTTCTTC.

The chain couples TRBV29-1 to TRBJ1-2, with D maybe TRBD1 (6 bases). CDR1 and CDR2 (germline): SQVTM, ANQGSEA. V gave up 6 bases and J gave up 0 bases, with 14 bases separating them. The CDR3 covers 14 residues. The CDR3 loop reads CSVYGDTTNYGYTF. CDR3 DNA sequence: TGCAGCGTCTACGGGGACACAACTAACTATGGCTACACCTTC.

This sequence joins TRBV14 and TRBJ1-1; D remains unclear. CDR1 and CDR2 (germline): SGHDN, FVKESK. The CDR3 has 13 amino acids. The V end was cut by 4 bases, the J end by 1 base, with 7 bases between. This CDR3 reads CASSLVWNTEAFF. Here the CDR3 DNA reads TGTGCCAGCAGCCTCGTCTGGAACACTGAAGCTTTCTTT.

Comments on this clone: Other DNA sequences in the sample encode the same CDR3. The V call is TRBV27, the J call TRBJ2-7; D remains unclear. The CDR3 contains 13 residues. Trimming stripped 1 base from V and 0 bases from J, with 4 bases between. Germline V gives CDR1 MNHEY, CDR2 SMNVEV (reference sequence). The CDR3 nucleotides are TGTGCCAGCAGTTTATTGGACTCCTACGAGCAGTACTTC. Protein sequence: CASSLLDSYEQYF.

This clone was observed once. This sequence joins TRBV29-1 and TRBJ2-7; 9 bases are shared with TRBD2. The J segment lost 3 bases and the V segment lost 6 bases, leaving 9 bases of the junction unmatched. The germline gives CDR1 SQVTM, CDR2 ANQGSEA. This CDR3 has 14 amino acids. Written as DNA, the CDR3 is TGCAGCGTGCCTGGGCTAGCGGGAAACTACGAGCAGTACTTC. Its translation is CSVPGLAGNYEQYF.

V and J are TRBV5-1 and TRBJ1-2; D might be TRBD1 (5 bases). This CDR3 contains 12 residues. Per germline, CDR1 SGHRS and CDR2 YFSETQ. V lost 1 base to trimming and J lost 6 bases, with 7 bases between them. The chain's CDR3 is CASSLRGDGYTF. CDR3 DNA: TGCGCCAGCAGCTTGCGGGGGGATGGCTACACCTTC.

A note on this clone: With a much larger clone just one base away, this may be a read error. This chain links TRBV27 with TRBJ2-1, with 10 bases fitting TRBD2. Trimming cost V 2 bases and J 8 bases; bases outside gene matches: 3. CDR1 is MNHEY, CDR2 SMNVEV, per germline (reference sequence). CDR3 length: 14 amino acids. The CDR3 sequence: CASSLLAGDDEQFF. The CDR3 nucleotides are TGTGCCAGCAGTTTACTAGCGGGAGATGATGAGCAGTTCTTC.

The chain employs TRBV5-4 and TRBJ1-2; 8 bases agree with TRBD1. The CDR3 sequence is 17 residues long. Germline V lookup: CDR1 SGHNT, CDR2 YYREEE (reference sequence). The V and J ends lost 4 bases and 6 bases, in that order; junction bases with no gene match: 17. DNA of the CDR3: TGTGCCAGCAGCAAATTACCGGACAGGGTGGTAATCGATGGCTACACCTTC. As protein: CASSKLPDRVVIDGYTF.

This chain links TRBV19 with TRBJ1-1, with unresolved D. Germline V gives CDR1 LNHDA, CDR2 SQIVND (reference sequence). V lost 0 bases and J 3 bases, leaving 8 bases between the germline ends. The CDR3 totals 14 residues. In DNA, the CDR3 is TGTGCCAGTAGTATAGAGACGGGCTACACTGAAGCTTTCTTT. This codes for CASSIETGYTEAFF.

The genes are TRBV29-1 and TRBJ2-5; TRBD1 agrees at 10 bases. This CDR3 spans 14 amino acids. J lost 0 bases, V lost 6 bases, and 4 bases had no gene match. Germline-derived CDR1 and CDR2 are SQVTM and ANQGSEA. In DNA, the CDR3 is TGCAGCGTCGACAGGGGGCCCAACCAAGAGACCCAGTACTTC. Residues: CSVDRGPNQETQYF.

This clone was seen a few times. The V and J genes are TRBV10-2 and TRBJ2-3, with D perhaps TRBD1 or TRBD2 (6 bases each). V dropped 8 bases and J dropped 7 bases, with 13 bases sitting between them. The germline CDR1 and CDR2 sequences are WSHSY and SAAADI. This CDR3 is built from 12 residues. The CDR3 DNA reads as TGCGCCAGCGGGGGGACAAACCATACGCAGTATTTT. It codes for CASGGTNHTQYF.

The chain has TRBV28 and TRBJ2-3, with a possible D match to TRBD2 (5 bases). CDR1 and CDR2 from the germline V gene are MDHEN and SYDVKM. The CDR3 extends over 16 amino acids. V dropped 4 bases and J dropped 2 bases, with 16 bases sitting between them. In DNA, the CDR3 is TGTGCCAGCAGTTCCCCAAAAGAGGGAGTCACAGATACGCAGTATTTT. It encodes CASSSPKEGVTDTQYF.

The CDR3 spells CAWRGSYRGGNQPQHF. CDR3 sequence (DNA): TGTGCCTGGAGGGGCAGTTACAGGGGGGGCAATCAGCCCCAGCATTTT. This chain uses TRBV30 with TRBJ1-5, with 8 bases matching TRBD1. In germline, CDR1 is GTSNPN, CDR2 SVGIG (reference sequence). V lost 3 bases, J lost 2 bases, and 9 bases stayed unmatched. The CDR3 covers 16 residues.

The chain combines TRBV25-1 with TRBJ2-1; TRBD2 matches at 8 bases. With V trimmed by 6 bases and J by 0 bases, 10 bases remained unmatched. CDR1 and CDR2 from the germline V gene are MGHDK and SYGVNS. The CDR3 runs 17 residues. The CDR3 reads CASSIGYSGNSYNEQFF. CDR3 coding DNA: TGTGCCAGCAGCATAGGGTATAGCGGGAACTCCTACAATGAGCAGTTCTTC.

The V and J genes are TRBV6-5 and TRBJ2-7; D is possibly TRBD1 (5 bases). The CDR3 extends over 14 amino acids. V was clipped by 6 bases and J by 6 bases, with 18 bases between them. The germline V gene has CDR1 MNHEY and CDR2 SVGAGI. This chain's CDR3 is CASRPNPGQGEQYF. CDR3 DNA: TGTGCCAGCAGGCCAAACCCCGGGCAGGGCGAGCAGTACTTC.